The rows below give T cell receptor beta chains drawn from one sample of a study of monozygotic twins with inflammatory bowel disease. TCRdb re-called the 5' RACE reads and gives one entry per CDR3 protein, without DNA. The table for this sample gives about 380,000 distinct CDR3 sequences. Material: blood. Receptor source: a human donor with ulcerative colitis or Crohn's disease, or a healthy co-twin of an affected twin (not recorded which). The CDR3 runs from the conserved cysteine through the conserved F or W.

v_gene: TRBV9; j_gene: TRBJ2-1; CDR3aa: CASSFRQTSGQLNNEQFF
v_gene: TRBV7-2; j_gene: TRBJ2-5; CDR3aa: CASRSPSGGDLETQYF
v_gene: TRBV5-3; j_gene: TRBJ2-3; CDR3aa: CARSHRDRASTDTQYF
v_gene: TRBV7-9; j_gene: TRBJ2-3; CDR3aa: CASSPRTSRGTDTQYF
v_gene: TRBV5-8; j_gene: TRBJ1-4; CDR3aa: CASSNGQGGTNEKLFF
v_gene: TRBV5-1; j_gene: TRBJ2-1; CDR3aa: CASSVSGTEHNEQFF
v_gene: TRBV10-3; j_gene: TRBJ1-5; CDR3aa: CAISELGDNQPQHF
v_gene: TRBV19; j_gene: TRBJ2-1; CDR3aa: CASWGQGLYNEQFF
v_gene: TRBV4-2; j_gene: TRBJ1-2; CDR3aa: CASSQDPGRANGYTF
v_gene: TRBV3-1; j_gene: TRBJ1-2; CDR3aa: CASSHLARGLDYGYTF
v_gene: TRBV20-1; j_gene: TRBJ1-5; CDR3aa: CSARLLSGTAPNQPQHF
v_gene: TRBV21-1; j_gene: TRBJ2-7; CDR3aa: CASRWYGGPSYEQYF
v_gene: TRBV20-1; j_gene: TRBJ1-5; CDR3aa: CSARVGTGSIVDSNQPQHF
v_gene: TRBV5-1; j_gene: TRBJ2-1; CDR3aa: CASSPSQQMRYNEQFF
v_gene: TRBV9; j_gene: TRBJ2-4; CDR3aa: CASSPDQQGWPQTIQYF
v_gene: TRBV5-4; j_gene: TRBJ2-5; CDR3aa: CASSAGGSEETQYF
v_gene: TRBV11-2; j_gene: TRBJ2-7; CDR3aa: CASSEPPDRGTYEQYF
v_gene: TRBV6-5; j_gene: TRBJ2-3; CDR3aa: CASSYSRDRVTNTQYF
v_gene: TRBV9; j_gene: TRBJ1-5; CDR3aa: CASSSHPGTRQPQHF
v_gene: TRBV6-2/TRBV6-3; j_gene: TRBJ2-7; CDR3aa: CASSYSRVLRILSYEQYF
v_gene: TRBV30; j_gene: TRBJ1-5; CDR3aa: CAWSGGGRQPQHF
v_gene: TRBV2; j_gene: TRBJ1-5; CDR3aa: CASSGTGARQPQHF
v_gene: TRBV14; j_gene: TRBJ2-2; CDR3aa: CASSQVAPTTGELFF